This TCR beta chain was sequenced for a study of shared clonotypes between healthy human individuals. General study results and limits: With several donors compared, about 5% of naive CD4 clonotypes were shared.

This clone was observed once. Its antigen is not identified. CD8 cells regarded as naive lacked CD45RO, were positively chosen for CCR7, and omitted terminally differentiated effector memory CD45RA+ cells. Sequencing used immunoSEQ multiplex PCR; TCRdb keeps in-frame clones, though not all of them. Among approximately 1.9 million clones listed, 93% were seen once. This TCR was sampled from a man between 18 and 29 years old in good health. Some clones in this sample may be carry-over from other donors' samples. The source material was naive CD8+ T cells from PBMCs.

The CDR3: CATHGGGITMNTEAFF. The DNA of the CDR3 is TGTGCCACACATGGAGGGGGCATAACCATGAACACTGAAGCTTTCTTT. The chain carries TRBV10-3 and TRBJ1-1; 7 bases are a match to TRBD1. The V and J ends lost 10 bases and 0 bases, in that order; junction bases with no gene match: 14. The length of the CDR3 is 16 residues. Germline CDR1 reads ENHRY; CDR2 reads SYGVKD.